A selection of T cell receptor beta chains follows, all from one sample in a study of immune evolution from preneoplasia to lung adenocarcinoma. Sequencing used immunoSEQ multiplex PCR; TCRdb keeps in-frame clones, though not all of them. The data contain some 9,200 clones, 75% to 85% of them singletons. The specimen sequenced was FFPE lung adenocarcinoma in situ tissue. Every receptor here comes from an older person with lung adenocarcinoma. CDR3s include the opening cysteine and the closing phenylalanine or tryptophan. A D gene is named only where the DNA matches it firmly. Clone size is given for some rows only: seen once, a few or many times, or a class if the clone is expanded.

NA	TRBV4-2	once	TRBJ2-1	CASSQDLARNEQFF	TGTGCCAGCAGCCAAGATCTAGCGAGGAATGAGCAGTTCTTC
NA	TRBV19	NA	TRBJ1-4	CASSMLPNEKLFF	TGTGCCAGTAGTATGTTGCCTAATGAAAAACTGTTTTTT
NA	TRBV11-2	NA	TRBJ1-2	CASSLEGASYGYTF	TGTGCCAGCAGCTTAGAGGGGGCCAGCTATGGCTACACCTTC
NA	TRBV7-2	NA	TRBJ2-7	CASSSESGFTYEQYF	TGTGCCAGCAGCTCAGAATCCGGGTTCACGTACGAGCAGTACTTC
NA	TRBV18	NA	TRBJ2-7	CASSPTAYEQYF	TGTGCCAGCTCACCGACAGCCTACGAGCAGTACTTC
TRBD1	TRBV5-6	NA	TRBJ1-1	CASSSTGMLTEAFF	TGTGCCAGCAGCTCGACAGGGATGCTCACTGAAGCTTTCTTT
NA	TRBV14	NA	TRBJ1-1	CASSQELGGRAFF	TGTGCCAGCAGCCAAGAATTGGGTGGTCGGGCTTTCTTT
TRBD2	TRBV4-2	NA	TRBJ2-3	CASSLRLAGTGDTQYF	TGTGCCAGCAGCCTCCGACTAGCGGGGACGGGAGATACGCAGTATTTT
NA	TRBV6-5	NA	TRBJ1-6	CASSYGDPNNSPLHF	TGTGCCAGCAGTTATGGGGACCCGAATAATTCACCCCTCCACTTT
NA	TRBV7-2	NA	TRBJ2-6	CASSPYSSVAGANVLTF	TGTGCCAGCAGCCCCTACAGCTCCGTCGCTGGGGCCAACGTCCTGACTTTC
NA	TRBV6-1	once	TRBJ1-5	CASSVGYQPQHF	TGTGCCAGCAGTGTAGGTTATCAGCCCCAGCATTTT
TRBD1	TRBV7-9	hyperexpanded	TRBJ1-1	CASSLGGGVGAEAFF	TGTGCCAGCAGCTTAGGAGGGGGCGTGGGCGCTGAAGCTTTCTTT
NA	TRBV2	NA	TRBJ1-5	CASKRDINQPQHF	TGTGCCAGCAAGCGGGATATCAATCAGCCCCAGCATTTT
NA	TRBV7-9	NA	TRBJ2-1	CASSFLGLDEQFF	TGTGCCAGCAGCTTCTTGGGACTCGATGAGCAGTTCTTC
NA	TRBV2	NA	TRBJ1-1	CASRENDKRAFF	TGTGCCAGCAGGGAAAATGACAAACGAGCTTTCTTT
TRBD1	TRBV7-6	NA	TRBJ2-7	CASSLGAGGEQYF	TGTGCCAGCAGCTTAGGGGCAGGGGGTGAGCAGTACTTC
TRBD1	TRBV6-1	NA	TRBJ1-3	CASTLWTGTGNTIYF	TGTGCCAGCACCCTTTGGACAGGAACTGGAAACACCATATATTTT
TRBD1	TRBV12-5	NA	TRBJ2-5	CASGLVQGGPQYF	TGTGCTAGTGGTTTGGTACAGGGGGGACCTCAGTACTTC
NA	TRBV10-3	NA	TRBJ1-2	CAISDRGEGAYGYTF	TGTGCCATCAGTGACCGGGGAGAGGGTGCCTATGGCTACACCTTC
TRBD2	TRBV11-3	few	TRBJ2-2	CASSQTRTSGELFF	TGTGCCAGCAGCCAAACCAGGACTAGCGGGGAGCTGTTTTTT
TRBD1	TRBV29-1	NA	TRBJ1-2	CSVERPDRYGYTF	TGCAGCGTTGAAAGACCGGACAGGTATGGCTACACCTTC
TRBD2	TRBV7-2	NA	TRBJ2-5	CASSLVDRGGPETQYF	TGTGCCAGCAGCTTAGTAGACCGGGGGGGGCCAGAGACCCAGTACTTC
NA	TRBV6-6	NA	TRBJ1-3	CASSPREGRNTIYF	TGTGCCAGCAGTCCCCGGGAGGGTCGAAACACCATATATTTT
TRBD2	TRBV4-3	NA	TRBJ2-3	CASSQRLAGGDTQYF	TGCGCCAGCAGCCAACGGCTAGCGGGGGGCGATACGCAGTATTTT
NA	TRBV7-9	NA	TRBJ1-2	CASSPTLAMVFGYTF	TGTGCCAGCAGCCCTACGTTGGCAATGGTGTTTGGCTACACCTTC
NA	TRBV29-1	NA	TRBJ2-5	CSVEAGGAFETQYF	TGCAGCGTTGAAGCGGGGGGCGCCTTTGAGACCCAGTACTTC
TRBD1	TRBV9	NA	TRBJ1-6	CASSASRDRGSNSPLHF	TGTGCCAGCAGCGCGTCCCGGGACAGGGGGTCGAATTCACCCCTCCACTTT
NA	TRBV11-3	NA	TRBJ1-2	CASSSSTGNYGYTF	TGTGCCAGCAGCTCCTCGACCGGAAACTATGGCTACACCTTC
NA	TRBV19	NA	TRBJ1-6	CASSTGRLNSPLHF	TGTGCCAGTTCGACGGGACGATTAAATTCACCCCTCCACTTT
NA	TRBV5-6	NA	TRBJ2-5	CASSAPFSGQETQYF	TGTGCCAGCAGCGCACCCTTTAGCGGACAAGAGACCCAGTACTTC
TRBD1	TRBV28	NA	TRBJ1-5	CASAGTGDQPQHF	TGTGCCAGCGCCGGGACAGGGGATCAGCCCCAGCATTTT
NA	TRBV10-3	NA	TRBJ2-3	CAISEPQGSTDTQYF	TGTGCCATCAGTGAGCCTCAGGGGAGTACAGATACGCAGTATTTT
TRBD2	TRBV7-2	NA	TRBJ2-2	CASSPGTSGGAEGGGELFF	TGTGCCAGCAGCCCCGGGACTAGCGGGGGGGCCGAGGGGGGCGGGGAGCTGTTTTTT
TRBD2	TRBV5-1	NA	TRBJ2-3	CASRGGTGGGRFTDTQYF	TGCGCCAGCAGAGGCGGTACGGGTGGCGGGAGATTCACAGATACGCAGTATTTT
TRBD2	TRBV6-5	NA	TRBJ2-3	CASRKGLADTQYF	TGTGCCAGCAGAAAGGGACTAGCGGATACGCAGTATTTT
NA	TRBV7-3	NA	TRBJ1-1	CASSRTTWTAPLNTEAFF	TGTGCCAGCAGCCGAACTACTTGGACAGCACCTCTGAACACTGAAGCTTTCTTT
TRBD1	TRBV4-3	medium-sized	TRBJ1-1	CASSQEQGLTEAFF	TGCGCCAGCAGCCAAGAACAGGGGCTGACTGAAGCTTTCTTT
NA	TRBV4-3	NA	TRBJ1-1	CASSRHASLNTEAFF	TGCGCCAGCAGCCGGCACGCGAGCCTGAACACTGAAGCTTTCTTT
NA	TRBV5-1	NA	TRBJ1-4	CASSLTATNEKLFF	TGCGCCAGCAGCTTAACTGCAACTAATGAAAAACTGTTTTTT
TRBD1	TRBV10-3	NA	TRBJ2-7	CAISPRTGIYEQYF	TGTGCCATCAGCCCGAGGACAGGGATATACGAGCAGTACTTC
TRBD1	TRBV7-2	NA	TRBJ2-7	CASRGQGVPYEQYF	TGTGCCAGCAGGGGACAGGGGGTACCCTACGAGCAGTACTTC
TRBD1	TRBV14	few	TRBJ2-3	CASNGQVSDTQYF	TGTGCCAGCAACGGACAGGTCTCAGATACGCAGTATTTT
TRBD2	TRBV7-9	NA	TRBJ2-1	CASSPLTSSGGYVGSEQFF	TGTGCCAGCAGCCCCCTCACGTCTAGCGGGGGATATGTGGGTAGTGAGCAGTTCTTC
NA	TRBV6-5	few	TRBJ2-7	CASSYSENSYEQYF	TGTGCCAGCAGTTACTCAGAGAACTCCTACGAGCAGTACTTC
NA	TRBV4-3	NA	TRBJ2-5	CASSQFQGMETQYF	TGCGCCAGCAGCCAGTTTCAAGGGATGGAGACCCAGTACTTC
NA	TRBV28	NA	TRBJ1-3	CASSLYSGNTIYF	TGTGCCAGCAGTCTATACTCTGGAAACACCATATATTTT
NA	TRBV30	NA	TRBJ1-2	CAWSVGGGSTYGYTF	TGTGCCTGGAGTGTTGGGGGGGGCAGCACTTATGGCTACACCTTC
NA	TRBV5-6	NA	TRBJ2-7	CASSLSGTSYEQYF	TGTGCCAGCAGCTTGTCAGGGACCTCCTACGAGCAGTACTTC
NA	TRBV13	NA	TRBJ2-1	CASSRLGHFYNEQFF	TGTGCCAGCAGCCGTCTGGGGCACTTCTACAATGAGCAGTTCTTC
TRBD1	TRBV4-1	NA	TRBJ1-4	CASSQAGGIEKLFF	TGCGCCAGCAGCCAAGCAGGGGGTATTGAAAAACTGTTTTTT
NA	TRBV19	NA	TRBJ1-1	CASSMGRVGAGSEAFF	TGTGCCAGTAGTATGGGCAGGGTAGGAGCGGGCTCTGAAGCTTTCTTT
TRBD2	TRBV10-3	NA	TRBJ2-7	CAISESAGGNEQYF	TGTGCCATCAGTGAGTCAGCGGGGGGAAACGAGCAGTACTTC
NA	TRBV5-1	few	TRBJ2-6	CASPVGSVHKVGF	TGCGCCAGCCCTGTGGGATCGGTTCACAAAGTCGGGTTC
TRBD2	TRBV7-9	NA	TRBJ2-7	CASSQTSGHEQYF	TGTGCCAGCAGCCAGACTAGCGGACACGAGCAGTACTTC
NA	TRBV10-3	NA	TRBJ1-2	CAISGAGPGGYTF	TGTGCCATCAGTGGGGCAGGGCCGGGTGGCTACACCTTC
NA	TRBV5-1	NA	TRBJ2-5	CASSPGGVGGETQYF	TGCGCCAGCAGCCCAGGTGGGGTAGGTGGAGAGACCCAGTACTTC